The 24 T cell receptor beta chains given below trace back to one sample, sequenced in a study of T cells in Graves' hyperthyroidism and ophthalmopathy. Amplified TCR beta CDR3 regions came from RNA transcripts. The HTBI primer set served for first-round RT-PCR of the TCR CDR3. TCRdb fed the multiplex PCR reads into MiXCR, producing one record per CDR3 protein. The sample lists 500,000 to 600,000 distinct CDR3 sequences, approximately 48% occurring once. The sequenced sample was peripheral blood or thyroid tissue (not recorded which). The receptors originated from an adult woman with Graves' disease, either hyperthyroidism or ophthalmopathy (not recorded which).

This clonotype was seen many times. The CDR3 DNA is TGCGCCAGCAGCTTGGAAGTCCAGGGGCCAAACACCGGGGAGCTGTTTTTT. Its translation is CASSLEVQGPNTGELFF. The chain recombines TRBV5-1 with TRBJ2-2; perhaps TRBD1 as D (6 bases). Germline V gene lookup returns CDR1 SGHRS and CDR2 YFSETQ. The CDR3 is 17 amino acids. Trimming left V 0 bases short and J 2 bases short, with 14 bases between.

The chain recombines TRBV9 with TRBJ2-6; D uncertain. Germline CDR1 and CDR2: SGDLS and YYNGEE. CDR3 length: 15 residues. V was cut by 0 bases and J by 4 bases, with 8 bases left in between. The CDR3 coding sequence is TGTGCCAGCAGCGTAGAAGACACCGGGGCCAACGTCCTGACTTTC. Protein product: CASSVEDTGANVLTF.

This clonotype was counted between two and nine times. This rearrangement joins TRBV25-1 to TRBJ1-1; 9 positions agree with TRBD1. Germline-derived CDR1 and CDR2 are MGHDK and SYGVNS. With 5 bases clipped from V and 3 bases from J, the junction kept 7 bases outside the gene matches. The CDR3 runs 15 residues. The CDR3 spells CASSNPGQGDTEAFF. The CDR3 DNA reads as TGTGCCAGCAGTAACCCGGGACAGGGAGACACTGAAGCTTTCTTT.

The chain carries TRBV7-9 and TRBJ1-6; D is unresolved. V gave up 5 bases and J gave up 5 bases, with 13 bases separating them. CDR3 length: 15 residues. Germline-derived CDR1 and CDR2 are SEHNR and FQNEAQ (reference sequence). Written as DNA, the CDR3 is TGTGCCAGCAGCCCCCCCGCGGTGCATAATTCACCCCTCCACTTT. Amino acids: CASSPPAVHNSPLHF.

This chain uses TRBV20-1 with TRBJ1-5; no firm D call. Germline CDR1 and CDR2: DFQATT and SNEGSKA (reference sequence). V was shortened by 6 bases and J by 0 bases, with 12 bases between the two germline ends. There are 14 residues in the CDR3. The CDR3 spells CSASSQLSNQPQHF. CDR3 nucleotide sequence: TGCAGTGCCAGCAGCCAGCTTAGCAATCAGCCCCAGCATTTT.

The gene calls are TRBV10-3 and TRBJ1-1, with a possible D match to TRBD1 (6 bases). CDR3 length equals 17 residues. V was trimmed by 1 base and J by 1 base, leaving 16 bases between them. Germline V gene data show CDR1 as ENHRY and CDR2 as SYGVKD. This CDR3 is CAISEFSPGHPNTEAFF. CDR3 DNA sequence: TGTGCCATCAGTGAGTTCTCCCCGGGACACCCGAACACTGAAGCTTTCTTT.

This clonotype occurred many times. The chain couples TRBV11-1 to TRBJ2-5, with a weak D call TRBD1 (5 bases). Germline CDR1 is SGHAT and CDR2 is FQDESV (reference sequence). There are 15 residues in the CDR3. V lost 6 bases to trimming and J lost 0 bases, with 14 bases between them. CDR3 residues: CASSVPDRYQETQYF. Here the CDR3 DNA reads TGTGCCAGCAGTGTCCCTGACAGATACCAAGAGACCCAGTACTTC.

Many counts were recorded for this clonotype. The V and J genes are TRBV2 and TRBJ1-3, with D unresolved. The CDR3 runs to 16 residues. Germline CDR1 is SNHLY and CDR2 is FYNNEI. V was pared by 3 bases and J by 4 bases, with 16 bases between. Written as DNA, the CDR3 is TGTGCCAGCAGTGATTATTTGAGGGCTTCCGGAAACACCATATATTTT. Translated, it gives CASSDYLRASGNTIYF.

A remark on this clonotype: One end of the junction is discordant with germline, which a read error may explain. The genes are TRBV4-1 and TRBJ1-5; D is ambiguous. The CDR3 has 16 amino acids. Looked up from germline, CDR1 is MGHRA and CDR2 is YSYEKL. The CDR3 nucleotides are TGCGCCAGCAGCCAAGATGCGGAAATTAGCAATCAGCCCCGGCATTTT. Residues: CASSQDAEISNQPRHF.

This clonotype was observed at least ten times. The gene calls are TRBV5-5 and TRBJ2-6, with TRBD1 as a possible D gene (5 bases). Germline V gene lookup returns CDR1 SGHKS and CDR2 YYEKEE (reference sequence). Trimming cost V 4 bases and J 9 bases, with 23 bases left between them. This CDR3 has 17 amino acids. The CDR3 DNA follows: TGTGCCAGCAGCCTTCGATCTTCCAGGGCATATTACAACGTCCTGACTTTC. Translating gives CASSLRSSRAYYNVLTF.

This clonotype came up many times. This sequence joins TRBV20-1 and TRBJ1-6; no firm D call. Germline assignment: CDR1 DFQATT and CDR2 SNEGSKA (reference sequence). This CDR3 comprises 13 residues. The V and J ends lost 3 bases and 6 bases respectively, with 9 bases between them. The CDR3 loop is CSASGTSNSPLHF. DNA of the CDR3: TGCAGTGCTAGTGGAACCTCTAATTCACCCCTCCACTTT.

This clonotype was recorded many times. CDR3 protein: CATKPGQYNSPLHF. CDR3 DNA sequence: TGTGCCACAAAACCGGGACAGTATAATTCACCCCTCCACTTT. This sequence joins TRBV10-3 and TRBJ1-6; 7 bases are a match to TRBD1. This CDR3 has 14 amino acids. Germline V gene lookup returns CDR1 ENHRY and CDR2 SYGVKD. V was pared by 10 bases and J by 4 bases, with 7 bases of the junction left unmatched.

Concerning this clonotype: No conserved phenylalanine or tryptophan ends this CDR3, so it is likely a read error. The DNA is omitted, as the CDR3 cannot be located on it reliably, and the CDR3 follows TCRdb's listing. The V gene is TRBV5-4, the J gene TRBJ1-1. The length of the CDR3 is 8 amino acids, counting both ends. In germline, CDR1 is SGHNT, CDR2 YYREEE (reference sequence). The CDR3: CASSLGGP.

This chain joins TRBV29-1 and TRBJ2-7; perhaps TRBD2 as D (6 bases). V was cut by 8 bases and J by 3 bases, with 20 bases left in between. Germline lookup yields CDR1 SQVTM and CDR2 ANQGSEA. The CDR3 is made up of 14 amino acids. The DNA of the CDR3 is TGCAGCTTAGGGAGGACGGGTTTAGGCTACGAGCAGTACTTC. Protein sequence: CSLGRTGLGYEQYF.

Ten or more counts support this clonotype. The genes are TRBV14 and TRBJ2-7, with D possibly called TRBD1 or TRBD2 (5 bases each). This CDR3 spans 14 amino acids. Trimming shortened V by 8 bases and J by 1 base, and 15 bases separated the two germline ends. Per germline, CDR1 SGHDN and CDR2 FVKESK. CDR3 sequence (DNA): TGTGCCAGCGAGGGGTCGTCTAAGTCCTACGAGCAGTACTTC. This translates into CASEGSSKSYEQYF.

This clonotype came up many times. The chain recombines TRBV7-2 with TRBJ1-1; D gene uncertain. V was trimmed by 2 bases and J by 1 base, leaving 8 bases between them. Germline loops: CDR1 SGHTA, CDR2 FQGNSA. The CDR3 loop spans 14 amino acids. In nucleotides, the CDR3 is TGTGCCAGCAGCTTACAGGCCCCGAACACTGAAGCTTTCTTT. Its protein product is CASSLQAPNTEAFF. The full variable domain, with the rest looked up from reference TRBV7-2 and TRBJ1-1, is GAGVSQSPSNKVTEKGKDVELRCDPISGHTALYWYRQSLGQGLEFLIYFQGNSAPDKSGLPSDRFSAERTGGSVSTLTIQRTQQEDSAVYLCASSLQAPNTEAFFGQGTRLTVV.

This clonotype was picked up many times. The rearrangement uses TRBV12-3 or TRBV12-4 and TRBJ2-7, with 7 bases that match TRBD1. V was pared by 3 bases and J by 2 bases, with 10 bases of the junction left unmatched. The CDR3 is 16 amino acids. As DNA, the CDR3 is TGTGCCAGCAGTTTGGCCCAGACAGGGACCACCTACGAGCAGTACTTC. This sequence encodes CASSLAQTGTTYEQYF.

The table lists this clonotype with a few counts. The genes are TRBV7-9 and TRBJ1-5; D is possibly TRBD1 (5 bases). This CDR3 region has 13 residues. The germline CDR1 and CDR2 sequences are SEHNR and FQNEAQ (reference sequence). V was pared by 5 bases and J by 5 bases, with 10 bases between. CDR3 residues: CASSHRDDQPQHF. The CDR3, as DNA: TGTGCCAGCAGCCACCGGGACGATCAGCCCCAGCATTTT.

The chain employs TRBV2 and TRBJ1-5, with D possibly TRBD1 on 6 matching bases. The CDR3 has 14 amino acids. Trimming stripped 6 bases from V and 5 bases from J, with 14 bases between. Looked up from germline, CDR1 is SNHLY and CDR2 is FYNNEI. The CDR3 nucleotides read TGTGCCAGCAGGCGGGATGAGGGGGATCAGCCCCAGCATTTT. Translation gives CASRRDEGDQPQHF.

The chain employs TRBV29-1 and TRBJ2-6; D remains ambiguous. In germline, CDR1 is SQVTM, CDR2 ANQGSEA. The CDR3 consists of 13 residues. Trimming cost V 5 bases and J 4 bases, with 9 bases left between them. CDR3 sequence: CSVLTSGANVLTF. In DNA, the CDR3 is TGCAGCGTTCTGACATCGGGGGCCAACGTCCTGACTTTC.

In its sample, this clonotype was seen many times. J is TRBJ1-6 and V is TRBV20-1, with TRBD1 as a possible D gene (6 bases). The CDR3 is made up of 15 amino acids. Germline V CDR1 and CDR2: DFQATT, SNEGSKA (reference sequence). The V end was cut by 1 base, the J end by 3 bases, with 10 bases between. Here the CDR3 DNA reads TGCAGTGCTAGAGCCACAGGGTTCTATAATTCACCCCTCCACTTT. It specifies CSARATGFYNSPLHF.

CDR3: CASSHREHVHRQYF. The CDR3 bases are TGTGCCAGCAGCCACCGGGAACACGTGCACCGGCAGTACTTC. The gene calls are TRBV11-1 and TRBJ2-7; D is possibly TRBD2 (5 bases). Germline values: CDR1 SGHAT, CDR2 FQDESV (reference sequence). V was pared by 5 bases and J by 9 bases, with 20 bases between. CDR3 length: 14 amino acids.

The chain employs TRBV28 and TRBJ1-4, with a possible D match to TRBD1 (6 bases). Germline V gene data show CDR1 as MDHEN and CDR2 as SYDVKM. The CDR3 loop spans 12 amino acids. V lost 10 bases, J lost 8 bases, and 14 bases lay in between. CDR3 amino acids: CAIRGGQEKLFF. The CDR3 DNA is TGTGCCATCAGGGGAGGACAGGAAAAACTGTTTTTT.

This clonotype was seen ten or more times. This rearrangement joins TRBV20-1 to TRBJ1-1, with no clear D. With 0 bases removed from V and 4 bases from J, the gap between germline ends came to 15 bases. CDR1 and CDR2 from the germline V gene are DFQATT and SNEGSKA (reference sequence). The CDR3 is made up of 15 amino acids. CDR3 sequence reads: CSARDKGGMSTEAFF. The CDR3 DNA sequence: TGCAGTGCTAGAGACAAAGGAGGAATGAGCACTGAAGCTTTCTTT.